The rows below give T cell receptor delta chains drawn from one sample of a study of gamma-delta chains in newborns, infants, children. TCRdb re-identified clones in the reads via CATT. The sample includes 4,400 or so delta-chain clones, under 40% of them seen just once. Input material: blood. These receptors were obtained from a child who received the measles vaccine. Both conserved end residues are part of each CDR3. A D gene is named only where the DNA matches it firmly. Not all rows give a size; the values are once, few, many and, for expanded clones, a class.

>.|TRDV1|TRDJ1|.
TGTGCTCTTGGGGAAAGGGGCCCCTCCTTCCTCCCTATTGGGGGATCGTACACCGATAAACTCATCTTT
CALGERGPSFLPIGGSYTDKLIF
>.|TRDV1|TRDJ1|.
TGTGCTCTTGGGGAAGCGGGAGGGTACACCGATAAACTCATCTTT
CALGEAGGYTDKLIF
>.|TRDV1|TRDJ1|.
TGTGCTCTTGGGGACCGCCTTCCTACTTACTGGGGGATTGGGGTCGATAAACTCATCTTT
CALGDRLPTYWGIGVDKLIF
>TRDD3|TRDV1|TRDJ3|.
TGTGCTCTTGGGGAACCAGGGGTACTGGGGGATCATTCCTGGGACACCCGACAGATGTTTTTC
CALGEPGVLGDHSWDTRQMFF
>TRDD3|TRDV1|TRDJ1|.
TGTGCTCTTGGGTTAAGTCTGTCCCGATCAGACTGGGGGCCGTACACCGATAAACTCATCTTT
CALGLSLSRSDWGPYTDKLIF
>TRDD2|TRDV1|TRDJ1|.
TGTGCTCTTGGGGACCCTACCTTCCTACAATTCCAGTACACCGATAAACTCATCTTT
CALGDPTFLQFQYTDKLIF
>TRDD3|TRDV2|TRDJ3|.
TGTGCCTGTGACACCCTACTGGGGGATACCCTTAGCTCCTGGGACACCCGACAGATGTTTTTC
CACDTLLGDTLSSWDTRQMFF
>TRDD3|TRDV3|TRDJ1|.
TGTGCCTTTGGGGTTCCTACTAACCCTTATACTGGGGGATACTGTACCGATAAACTCATCTTT
CAFGVPTNPYTGGYCTDKLIF
>.|TRDV2|TRDJ1|.
TGTGCCTGTGACACCGATTACGACACCGATAAACTCATCTTT
CACDTDYDTDKLIF
>TRDD3|TRDV1|TRDJ1|.
TGTGCTCTTGGGGCGCACCCATTTCTTATTACTGGGGGATACGATAAACTCATCTTT
CALGAHPFLITGGYDKLIF
>TRDD3|TRDV1|TRDJ1|.
TGTGCTCTTGGGGATCCCAACTTCCTCTGGGGGATACGCGAAACCGATAAACTCATCTTT
CALGDPNFLWGIRETDKLIF
>TRDD3|TRDV1|TRDJ1|.
TGTGCTCTTGGGGACCCCGACCTTCCCTTCCTGACCCGGTACTGGGGGATAAAGTACACCGATAGACTCATCTTT
CALGDPDLPFLTRYWGIKYTDRLIF
>.|TRDV1|TRDJ2|.
TGTGCTCTTGGGGGACTTTTCTCAGTCCCCCCCGTTCCCCCACGGACAGCACAACTCTTCTTT
CALGGLFSVPPVPPRTAQLFF
>.|TRDV1|TRDJ4|.
TGTGCTCTTGGGGAATCTCACATGATTTCGTACGGGGAGAATCCCCTGATCTTT
CALGESHMISYGENPLIF
>TRDD3|TRDV3|TRDJ1|.
TGTGCCTTTAGGTCCATCGCTTCATCCGTGCTGGGGGATAACGACGTGGGATCTACCGGTAAACTCATCTTT
CAFRSIASSVLGDNDVGSTGKLIF
>TRDD2|TRDV3|TRDJ1|once
TGTGCCTTTAGGGTGGGGTTCCTACCCAGATACCGCCAAAGCAACACCGATAGACTCATCTTT
CAFRVGFLPRYRQSNTDRLIF
>TRDD3|TRDV1|TRDJ1|.
TGTGCTCTTGGGCCCCAACCCCTAACGTCGACTTCGCTAACTTGGGGGATTCGCAATCATCGGTACACCGATAAACTCATCTTT
CALGPQPLTSTSLTWGIRNHRYTDKLIF
>TRDD3|TRDV1|TRDJ1|few
TGTGCTCTTGGGGCTACGACCTCGTTCCTATTCTGGGGGATCAACACCGATAAACTCATCTTT
CALGATTSFLFWGINTDKLIF
>.|TRDV1|TRDJ1|.
TGTGCTCTTGGGGACTCTTTCCTCCTCCGGTACACCGATAAACTCATCTTT
CALGDSFLLRYTDKLIF
>.|TRDV1|TRDJ1|few
TGTGCTCTTGGGCCATTCCTACGAGCGGGGGAGGGCAACTATAAACTCATCTTT
CALGPFLRAGEGNYKLIF
>TRDD3|TRDV1|TRDJ1|.
TGTGCTCTTGGGGTTCTACTGGGGGATACGCTCTACACCGATAAACTCATCTTT
CALGVLLGDTLYTDKLIF
>.|TRDV1|TRDJ1|few
TGTGCTCTTGGGGAACTTGCATTCCCTATCTTCCTCTGGGCCGACGATAAACTCATCTTT
CALGELAFPIFLWADDKLIF
>TRDD3|TRDV1|TRDJ1|.
TGTGCTCTTGGGGAACTCCCCTCCGTCGTCTTATCCTGGGGGATAAAAGTCGATAAACTCATCTTT
CALGELPSVVLSWGIKVDKLIF
>.|TRAV29/DV5|TRDJ1|few
TGTGCAGCGCTTGTCAGGGGACAACTCATCTTT
CAALVRGQLIF
>.|TRDV1|TRDJ1|few
TGTGCTCTTGGGGCCCGATTTTCCCCCGACGGGGCTAAACTCATCTTT
CALGARFSPDGAKLIF
>TRDD3|TRDV1|TRDJ1|.
TGTGCTCTTGGGGGACCAGCGCCTTCCTACCCCGTACTGGGGGATACGCGACTCAGACCCATCTTT
CALGGPAPSYPVLGDTRLRPIF
>TRDD3|TRDV3|TRDJ1|.
TGTGCCTTTGGGGCCTTCCTAACCGTACTGGGGGATACGGACACCGATAAACTCATCTTT
CAFGAFLTVLGDTDTDKLIF
>.|TRAV29/DV5|TRDJ1|.
.
CSVLLCSKRRSTGDTEKLIF
>TRDD3|TRDV1|TRDJ1|.
TGTGCTCTTGGGGATCCCGACTACCTACTGGGGGATTCGTACACCGATAAACTCATCTTT
CALGDPDYLLGDSYTDKLIF
>.|TRDV1|TRDJ1|few
TGTGCTCTTGGGGGGTCAGCTTCAGTCTACTGGGAGATACTAAAGAAGACCGATAAACTCATCTTT
CALGGSASVYWEILKKTDKLIF
>TRDD3|TRDV1|TRDJ1|.
TGTGCTCTTGGGGTGGGTCTCGGTCCCAACTGGGGAGCCATTACCTATAAACTCATCTTT
CALGVGLGPNWGAITYKLIF
>.|TRAV29/DV5|TRDJ2|.
TGTGCAGCAACGGCCGCTGGAACCCCCTATTCCTCTTCCTACTGGGATATACTGGGGGACTTGACAGCACAACTCTTCTTT
CAATAAGTPYSSSYWDILGDLTAQLFF
>TRDD3|TRDV1|TRDJ2|.
TGTGCCCTTGGGGAACTGATGTCCACTCCTCCGTACTGGGGGATACTCACATTGACAGCACAACTCTTCTTT
CALGELMSTPPYWGILTLTAQLFF
>TRDD3|TRDV3|TRDJ1|few
TGTGCCTTTAGGCCTTCGTACTGGGGGATACCTGACACCGATAAACTCATCTTT
CAFRPSYWGIPDTDKLIF
>.|TRDV1|TRDJ1|.
TGTGCTCTTGGGCCCCCCGTGGCTCCTTCTCCCCACTACTGGGACCCATACACCGATAAACTCATCTTT
CALGPPVAPSPHYWDPYTDKLIF
>TRDD3|TRDV2|TRDJ3|.
TGTGCCTGTGACACCGTACTGGGGGGCGCGAGCTCCTGGGACACCCGACAGATGTTTTTC
CACDTVLGGASSWDTRQMFF
>TRDD3|TRDV1|TRDJ2|few
TGTGCTCTTGGGGGTAGACTAGGGGTGTACTGGGGGTCCACAGCACAACTCTTCTTT
CALGGRLGVYWGSTAQLFF
>TRDD2|TRDV3|TRDJ1|few
TGTGCCTGCCTGGCCTTCCTCGGGTACGCGAACGATAAACTCATCTTT
CACLAFLGYANDKLIF
>TRDD3|TRDV1|TRDJ1|few
TGTGCTCTTGGGTCGCCCCTTGGACGGTTTTACTGGGGCCCTCGTAAACTCATCTTT
CALGSPLGRFYWGPRKLIF
>.|TRDV1|TRDJ1|.
TGTGCTCTTGGGGAACTAGGACCCGAGGAAGATAAACTCATCTTT
CALGELGPEEDKLIF
>TRDD3|TRDV1|TRDJ1|large
TGTGCTCTTGGGGAAGCTAACTGGGGGATAGAAAACACCGATAAACTCATCTTT
CALGEANWGIENTDKLIF
>TRDD3|TRAV29/DV5|TRDJ1|.
TGTGCAGCAAGTACCTCCTTCTTCCGCCTACTGGGGGCCGCTCCTGAGGCCGATAAACTCATCTTT
CAASTSFFRLLGAAPEADKLIF
>.|TRDV3|TRDJ1|.
TGTGCCTTTGGGCTTCCTCCCGAGTACTGGGTTCTTCTTAACGCCGATAAACTCATCTTT
CAFGLPPEYWVLLNADKLIF
>TRDD3|TRDV3|TRDJ1|few
TGTGCCTTTGTAGCCCTTAATATGCCCTGCGGGACTGGGGGATACTCCGATAAACTCATCTTT
CAFVALNMPCGTGGYSDKLIF
>TRDD3|TRDV1|TRDJ1|.
TGTGCTCTTGGGGACCTCTTCCTACCGTACTGGGGGATGATCAGCACCGATAAACTCATCTTT
CALGDLFLPYWGMISTDKLIF
>TRDD3|TRDV1|TRDJ1|few
TGTGCTCTTGGGGAACTGAGATCGGCCATCTCCCTCCTTATACTGGGGGACCTATCTGAAGGGTACACCGATAAACTCATCTTT
CALGELRSAISLLILGDLSEGYTDKLIF
>.|TRDV1|TRDJ1|.
TGTGCTCTTGGGGAACCCCTTTCCTACGACACTGGGGGCCACGATAAACTCATCTTT
CALGEPLSYDTGGHDKLIF
>.|TRDV1|TRDJ1|.
TGTGCTCTTGGGGACCCTCCCCTCACCGATAAACTCATCTTT
CALGDPPLTDKLIF
>.|TRDV1|TRDJ1|.
TGTGCTCTTGGGGAAGGGTCCTTCCTACTGGGGGATGGTCCCCCCATGCCTTACACCGATAAACTCATCTTT
CALGEGSFLLGDGPPMPYTDKLIF
>.|TRDV1|TRDJ1|.
TGTGCTCTTGGGACCCTCCTTCCGCCCGGCTGGGGTTACACCGATAAACGCATCTTT
CALGTLLPPGWGYTDKRIF
>.|TRDV1|TRDJ1|few
TGTGCTCTTGGGGAAGAACACTTCCTACGTGGGGGAGATAACACCGATAAACTCATCTTT
CALGEEHFLRGGDNTDKLIF